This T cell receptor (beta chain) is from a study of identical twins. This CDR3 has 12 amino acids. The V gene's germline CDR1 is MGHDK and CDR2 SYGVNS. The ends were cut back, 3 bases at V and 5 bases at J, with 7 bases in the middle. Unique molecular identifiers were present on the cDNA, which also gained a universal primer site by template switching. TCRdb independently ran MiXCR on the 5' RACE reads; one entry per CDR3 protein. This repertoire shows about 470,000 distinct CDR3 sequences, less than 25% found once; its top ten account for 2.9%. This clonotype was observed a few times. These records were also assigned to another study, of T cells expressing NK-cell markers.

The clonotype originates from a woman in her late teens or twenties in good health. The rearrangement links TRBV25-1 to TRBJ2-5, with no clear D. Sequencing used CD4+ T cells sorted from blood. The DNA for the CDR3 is TGTGCCAGCAGTGACCAGGCGGAGACCCAGTACTTC. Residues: CASSDQAETQYF. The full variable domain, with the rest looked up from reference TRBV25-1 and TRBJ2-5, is EADIYQTPRYLVIGTGKKITLECSQTMGHDKMYWYQQDPGMELHLIHYSYGVNSTEKGDLSSESTVSRIRTEHFPLTLESARPSHTSQYLCASSDQAETQYFGPGTRLLVL.